Presented here are 25 T cell receptor beta chains from one specimen sequenced in a study of T cells in women clearing cervical HPV infection. TCRdb keeps only in-frame clones here, not all; method: immunoSEQ multiplex PCR. Here the sample table reports about 32,000 clones. Sequencing was done on a sample of blood buffy coat. The receptor set was obtained from a woman between 18 and 75 years old with a cervical HPV16 infection that either progressed to CIN3+ or cleared (not recorded which).

On this clone: The read comes to an end 3 residues before the CDR3 does, leaving the germline J gene to fill in the end. The chain is built from TRBV19 and TRBJ1-1; 8 nucleotides agree with TRBD1. The J segment lost 3 bases and the V segment lost 5 bases, leaving 11 bases of the junction unmatched. Germline V gene lookup returns CDR1 LNHDA and CDR2 SQIVND (reference sequence). This CDR3 comprises 16 residues. The CDR3 loop reads CASSWPWTGRDTEAFF. The sequenced CDR3 bases are TGTGCCAGTAGTTGGCCCTGGACAGGGAGGGACACTGAA.

To note about this clone: The read is 3 residues too short to cover the CDR3 end, so that end is filled in from the germline J gene. The rearrangement uses TRBV2 and TRBJ1-2, with 9 bases fitting TRBD1. CDR3 length: 13 amino acids. Germline V gene data show CDR1 as SNHLY and CDR2 as FYNNEI. CDR3 DNA, as far as it was read: TGTGCCAGCAGAGGACAGGGGTCTTCGAGA. Translated, it gives CASRGQGSSR. The whole CDR3 reads CASRGQGSSRYTF.

To note about this clone: The CDR3 extends 3 residues past the end of the read, so its final part is completed from the germline J gene. V and J are TRBV7-9 and TRBJ2-2, with TRBD1 matching 7 bases. Germline lookup yields CDR1 SEHNR and CDR2 FQNEAQ (reference sequence). The CDR3 covers 15 residues. CDR3 region: CASSLGTAYNSPLFF. The CDR3 bases that were read are TGTGCCAGCAGCCTCGGGACAGCCTATAATTCACCG.

As regards this clone: The CDR3 goes on 3 residues after the read ends, and that part is filled in from the germline J gene. V usage is TRBV7-9 and J usage is TRBJ1-1; TRBD1 might be the D (6 bases). Germline CDR1 reads SEHNR; CDR2 reads FQNEAQ (reference sequence). With 3 bases removed from V and 4 bases from J, the gap between germline ends came to 12 bases. This CDR3 region has 14 residues. CDR3 protein: CASSFYRAGTEAFF. The covered CDR3 bases are TGTGCCAGCAGCTTCTACAGGGCGGGCACTGAA.

The covered CDR3 bases are TGCAGTGCTCAGGTGTCTGGCACAGATACG. It yields the protein CSAQVSGTDT. The full CDR3 sequence reads CSAQVSGTDTQYF. V usage is TRBV20-1 and J usage is TRBJ2-3; D not certain. Sequencing ends 3 residues short of the CDR3 end; the germline J gene provides the rest. Germline V lookup: CDR1 DFQATT, CDR2 SNEGSKA (reference sequence). CDR3 size: 13 residues. V shed 5 bases and J shed 1 base, with 10 bases lying between them.

In the case of this clone: The CDR3 end lies 3 residues beyond the end of the read and is filled in from the germline J gene. The V and J genes are TRBV5-1 and TRBJ2-3, with 9 bases lining up with TRBD2. The junction had 4 bases not matched to a gene; V was cut back by 4 bases and J by 1 base. The V gene's germline CDR1 is SGHRS and CDR2 YFSETQ. This CDR3 has 15 amino acids. CDR3 DNA, as far as it was read: TGCGCCAGCAGCGAGACTAGCGGTCGCACAGATACG. Protein: CASSETSGRTDT. The whole CDR3 protein reads CASSETSGRTDTQYF.

CDR3 bases read: TGCAGTGCTAGAGACCCGGTCGGTAATGAAAAA. This gives the protein CSARDPVGNEK. The full CDR3 reads CSARDPVGNEKLFF. The V and J genes are TRBV20-1 and TRBJ1-4; D not resolved. The CDR3 goes on 3 residues after the read ends, and that part is filled in from the germline J gene. V lost 0 bases to trimming and J lost 4 bases, with 9 bases between them. The germline V gene has CDR1 DFQATT and CDR2 SNEGSKA (reference sequence). The CDR3 extends over 14 amino acids.

With respect to this clone: The read halts 3 residues ahead of the CDR3 end, with the missing end drawn from the germline J gene. This chain joins TRBV29-1 and TRBJ2-2; the D gene is possibly TRBD2 (7 bases). Germline CDR1 SQVTM, CDR2 ANQGSEA. The V end was cut by 6 bases, the J end by 8 bases, with 10 bases between. The CDR3 covers 11 residues. The covered CDR3 bases are TGCAGCGTGGGGGGGGCTGGGGAG. Its translation: CSVGGAGE. The full CDR3 reads CSVGGAGELFF.

The CDR3 reads CASSPTGNSYNDYTF. Partial CDR3 DNA: TGTGCCAGCTCACCAACGGGGAACTCCTACAATGAC. The V gene is TRBV18, the J gene TRBJ1-2; D ambiguous. The observed sequence ends 3 residues before the CDR3 terminus, with the missing tail filled in from the germline J gene. Germline CDR1 reads KGHSH; CDR2 reads LQKENI. This CDR3 comprises 15 residues.

Comment on this clone: The read terminates 3 residues before the CDR3 end, so the remaining end is supplied by the germline J gene. The chain has TRBV20-1 and TRBJ2-3; D call uncertain. Germline V gene data show CDR1 as DFQATT and CDR2 as SNEGSKA (reference sequence). The V end lost 3 bases, the J end lost 1 base, and 8 bases lay between the germline ends. The length of the CDR3 is 13 residues. The CDR3 bases that were read are TGCAGTGCTAGGAGGCTCCGCACAGATACG. Translation: CSARRLRTDT. The whole CDR3 region reads CSARRLRTDTQYF.

A remark on this clone: The observed sequence ends 3 residues before the CDR3 terminus, with the missing tail filled in from the germline J gene. The chain is built from TRBV7-6 and TRBJ2-7; a weak D match, TRBD1 (6 bases). This CDR3 contains 15 residues. Between the trimmed V and J ends, which lost 3 bases and 3 bases, there was a span of 15 bases. Germline-derived CDR1 and CDR2 are SGHVS and FNYEAQ. Partial CDR3 DNA: TGTGCCAGCAGCTTTGGTACAGGGACCGGCTACGAG. Translation: CASSFGTGTGYE. The whole CDR3 is CASSFGTGTGYEQYF. Looking up the rest from reference TRBV7-6 and TRBJ2-7 gives the full variable domain: GAGVSQSPRYKVTKRGQDVALRCDPISGHVSLYWYRQALGQGPEFLTYFNYEAQQDKSGLPNDRFSAERPEGSISTLTIQRTEQRDSAMYRCASSFGTGTGYEQYFGPGTRLTVT.

A remark on this clone: The read ends 3 residues before the CDR3 terminus; that terminus is restored from the germline J gene. This rearrangement joins TRBV2 to TRBJ2-3, with a tentative D call TRBD1 (6 bases). Germline V lookup: CDR1 SNHLY, CDR2 FYNNEI. CDR3 size: 13 residues. The CDR3: CASGQTGQETQYF. The covered CDR3 bases are TGTGCCAGCGGGCAGACAGGACAAGAGACG.

Regarding this clone: The observed sequence ends 3 residues before the CDR3 terminus, with the missing tail filled in from the germline J gene. V usage is TRBV6-4 and J usage is TRBJ1-2, with TRBD1 matching 11 bases. Germline CDR1 is MRHNA and CDR2 is SNTAGT. CDR3 length: 15 amino acids. V lost 5 bases and J lost 5; bases outside the gene matches: 7. The CDR3 loop reads CASSPGGQGVYGYTF. The CDR3 bases that were read are TGTGCCAGCAGTCCCGGGGGACAGGGGGTTTATGGC.

The CDR3 spells CAWSVGGTYTF. The DNA read from the CDR3 is TGTGCCTGGAGTGTAGGGGGTACC. The V and J genes are TRBV30 and TRBJ1-2, with D tentatively TRBD1 (6 bases). The read halts 3 residues ahead of the CDR3 end, with the missing end drawn from the germline J gene. In germline, CDR1 is GTSNPN, CDR2 SVGIG (reference sequence). This CDR3 comprises 11 residues. Complete variable domain (other parts from reference TRBV30 and TRBJ1-2): SQTIHQWPATLVQPVGSPLSLECTVEGTSNPNLYWYRQAAGRGLQLLFYSVGIGQISSEVPQNLSASRPQDRQFILSSKKLLLSDSGFYLCAWSVGGTYTFGSGTRLTVV.

Points on this clone: The read ends 3 residues early relative to the CDR3; the germline J gene fills the gap. The V call is TRBV28, the J call TRBJ2-7; maybe TRBD1 (5 bases). Germline V CDR1 and CDR2: MDHEN, SYDVKM. Deletions cut 1 base from V and 3 bases from J, with 13 bases between. This CDR3 contains 15 residues. CDR3 amino acids: CASSLYGPGNYEQYF. Partial CDR3 DNA: TGTGCCAGCAGTTTATACGGGCCAGGGAACTACGAG. The full variable domain, its missing parts supplied by reference TRBV28 and TRBJ2-7, is DVKVTQSSRYLVKRTGEKVFLECVQDMDHENMFWYRQDPGLGLRLIYFSYDVKMKEKGDIPEGYSVSREKKERFSLILESASTNQTSMYLCASSLYGPGNYEQYFGPGTRLTVT.

As regards this clone: The read stops 3 residues short of the end of the CDR3; the missing end is completed from the germline J gene. V is TRBV5-8 and J is TRBJ1-1; D is perhaps TRBD1 (6 bases). The CDR3 has 13 amino acids. From germline, CDR1 is SGHTS and CDR2 YDEGEE. Trimming took off 4 bases at V and 5 bases at J, with 12 bases between the two ends. CDR3 in amino acids: CASSGTGWTEAFF. Partial CDR3 DNA: TGTGCCAGCAGCGGAACAGGGTGGACTGAA.

About this clone: The read falls 3 residues short of the CDR3 end, and the missing part is taken from the germline J gene. The chain recombines TRBV10-3 with TRBJ1-1, with D unresolved. Germline V gene sequence: CDR1 ENHRY, CDR2 SYGVKD. The CDR3 contains 13 residues. V was shortened by 7 bases and J by 5 bases, with 14 bases between the two germline ends. CDR3 region: CAITEPTGTEAFF. The CDR3 bases that were read are TGTGCCATCACCGAACCGACTGGGACTGAA.

Points on this clone: The read gets to within 3 residues of the CDR3 end, and the germline J gene fills in the rest. The J gene is TRBJ2-2, the V gene TRBV7-2, with D tentatively TRBD2 (6 bases). Germline V gene lookup returns CDR1 SGHTA and CDR2 FQGNSA. The CDR3 contains 15 residues. The DNA read from the CDR3 is TGTGCCAGCAGCCCCCGGGCAGGGAGGAGTGAAAAG. This translates into CASSPRAGRSEK. The whole CDR3 is CASSPRAGRSEKLFF.

A remark on this clone: The CDR3 is cut off 3 residues early in the read; its end comes from the germline J gene. The chain links TRBV7-9 to TRBJ1-1; 8 positions agree with TRBD1. The trim removed 2 bases at V and 4 bases at J, leaving 0 bases unmatched. The CDR3 is made up of 13 amino acids. Germline CDR1 and CDR2: SEHNR and FQNEAQ (reference sequence). CDR3 bases read: TGTGCCAGCAGCTTAACAGGGGGCACTGAA. Amino acids: CASSLTGGTE. The complete CDR3 sequence is CASSLTGGTEAFF.

The CDR3 is CASSLARESPLFF. The part of the CDR3 DNA that was read is TGTGCCAGCAGCTTAGCGCGGGAGTCACCA. The chain joins TRBV7-6 to TRBJ1-4; D is uncertain. The read gets to within 3 residues of the CDR3 end, and the germline J gene fills in the rest. The CDR3 is 13 residues long. Germline CDR1 reads SGHVS; CDR2 reads FNYEAQ.

As to this clone: The CDR3 is cut off 3 residues early in the read; its end comes from the germline J gene. The chain combines TRBV5-1 with TRBJ2-3, with 12 bases identical to TRBD2. The V and J ends lost 4 bases and 1 base, in that order; junction bases with no gene match: 7. The CDR3 is 17 residues long. CDR1 and CDR2 from the germline V gene are SGHRS and YFSETQ. The covered CDR3 bases are TGCGCCAGCAGCCCGACTAGCGGGAGTAGGGGCACAGATACG. Its protein is CASSPTSGSRGTDT. In full, the CDR3 is CASSPTSGSRGTDTQYF.

About this clone itself: The DNA ends 3 residues before the CDR3 does, and the rest of the CDR3 is filled in from the germline J gene. The V and J genes are TRBV6-2 or TRBV6-3 and TRBJ1-4; 10 bases fit TRBD1. Germline assignment: CDR1 MNHEY and CDR2 SVGEGT. There are 15 residues in the CDR3. CDR3 protein: CAARSPGQGRSPLFF. CDR3 DNA (partial): TGTGCCGCCCGAAGCCCGGGACAGGGGCGGTCACCA.

The sequenced part of the CDR3 DNA is TGTGCCAGTAGTCCCCCGGAGGGGCGGTATGGC. Translated, it gives CASSPPEGRYG. The complete CDR3 protein is CASSPPEGRYGYTF. The genes are TRBV19 and TRBJ1-2; tentatively, D is TRBD1 (5 bases). The observed sequence ends 3 residues before the CDR3 terminus, with the missing tail filled in from the germline J gene. Trimming left V 5 bases short and J 5 bases short, with 15 bases between. Germline V gene lookup returns CDR1 LNHDA and CDR2 SQIVND (reference sequence). The CDR3 is made up of 14 amino acids.

The CDR3 DNA, read in part, is TGTGCCAGCTCACCACCGCGACAGGGGCCCGGGGAG. Translating it yields CASSPPRQGPGE. The full-length CDR3 reads as CASSPPRQGPGELFF. This chain connects TRBV18 to TRBJ2-2; 8 nucleotides align to TRBD1. The read ends 3 residues shy of where the CDR3 ends; the end is completed using the germline J gene. The CDR3 totals 15 residues. From germline, CDR1 is KGHSH and CDR2 LQKENI. V shed 0 bases and J 6 bases; nucleotides not matched to a gene: 3.

Note on this clone: With the read ending 3 residues before the CDR3 end, the germline J gene is used to fill in that end. The rearrangement links TRBV20-1 to TRBJ1-1; D perhaps matches TRBD1 (5 bases). Germline V gives CDR1 DFQATT, CDR2 SNEGSKA (reference sequence). The CDR3 is made up of 12 amino acids. V lost 3 bases, J lost 7 bases, and 12 bases lay in between. CDR3 DNA (partial): TGCAGTGCTAGGGGGGGGGACGGTGAA. This sequence encodes CSARGGDGE. The CDR3 in full is CSARGGDGEAFF.